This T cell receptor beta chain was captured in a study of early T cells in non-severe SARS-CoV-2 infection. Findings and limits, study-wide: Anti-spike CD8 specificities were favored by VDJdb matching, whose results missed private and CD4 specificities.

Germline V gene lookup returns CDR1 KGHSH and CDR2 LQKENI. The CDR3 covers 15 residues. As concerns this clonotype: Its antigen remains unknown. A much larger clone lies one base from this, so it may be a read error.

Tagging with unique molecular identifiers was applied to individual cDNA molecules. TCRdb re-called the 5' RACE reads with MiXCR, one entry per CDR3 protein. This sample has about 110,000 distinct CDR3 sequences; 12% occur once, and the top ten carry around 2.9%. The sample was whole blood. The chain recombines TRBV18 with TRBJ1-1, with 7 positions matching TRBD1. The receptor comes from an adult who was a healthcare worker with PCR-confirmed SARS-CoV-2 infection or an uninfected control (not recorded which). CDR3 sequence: CVSSPPGQMNTEAFF. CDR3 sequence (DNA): TGTGTCAGCTCACCGCCGGGACAGATGAACACTGAAGCTTTCTTT.